The rows below give T cell receptor beta chains drawn from one sample of a study of molecular identifiers for immune sequencing clone quantification. Each CDR3 protein gets one entry after TCRdb re-called the PCR reads with MiXCR. The repertoire holds about 98,000 distinct CDR3 sequences, with 30% to 45% as singletons. Sequenced input: naive CD8+ T cells from blood, with Jurkat cell RNA spiked in. These receptors all come from a human donor in good health. Some libraries in this study had Jurkat cell RNA spiked in. CDR3s include the opening cysteine and the closing phenylalanine or tryptophan. The order of the fields is J gene, D gene, clone size, V gene, CDR3 protein, CDR3 DNA. The D gene is left open where the match is weak. Some rows mark clone size as missing; the rest say once, few, many or name a class of expanded clone.

j_call: TRBJ2-7; d_call: .; clone_size: .; v_call: TRBV4-3; cdr3_aa: CASSQGVAGSYEQYF; cdr3_nt: TGCGCCAGCAGCCAAGGGGTGGCGGGGAGCTACGAGCAGTACTTC
j_call: TRBJ2-6; d_call: .; clone_size: .; v_call: TRBV27; cdr3_aa: CASSFFRPGANVLTF; cdr3_nt: TGTGCCAGCAGTTTCTTTAGGCCTGGGGCCAACGTCCTGACTTTC
j_call: TRBJ1-2; d_call: .; clone_size: .; v_call: TRBV6-5; cdr3_aa: CASSYETGTLYGYTF; cdr3_nt: TGTGCCAGCAGTTACGAGACCGGGACCCTTTATGGCTACACCTTC
j_call: TRBJ2-5; d_call: .; clone_size: few; v_call: TRBV4-1; cdr3_aa: CASSQAVQETQYF; cdr3_nt: TGCGCCAGCAGCCAAGCGGTACAAGAGACCCAGTACTTC
j_call: TRBJ2-1; d_call: TRBD2; clone_size: .; v_call: TRBV4-3; cdr3_aa: CASSQASGRADEQFF; cdr3_nt: TGCGCCAGCAGCCAAGCTAGCGGGAGGGCCGATGAGCAGTTCTTC
j_call: TRBJ2-3; d_call: .; clone_size: many; v_call: TRBV27; cdr3_aa: CASSPPSTDTQYF; cdr3_nt: TGTGCCAGCAGTCCCCCTAGCACAGATACGCAGTATTTT
j_call: TRBJ2-3; d_call: .; clone_size: .; v_call: TRBV9; cdr3_aa: CASSVEGGRPDTQYF; cdr3_nt: TGTGCCAGCAGCGTAGAAGGGGGGCGCCCAGATACGCAGTATTTT
j_call: TRBJ2-1; d_call: .; clone_size: .; v_call: TRBV7-2; cdr3_aa: CASSLGSLNYNEQFF; cdr3_nt: TGTGCCAGCAGCTTAGGGTCTTTAAACTACAATGAGCAGTTCTTC
j_call: TRBJ2-1; d_call: TRBD2; clone_size: .; v_call: TRBV6-5; cdr3_aa: CATSPSLAGVEQFF; cdr3_nt: TGTGCCACAAGCCCCTCGCTAGCGGGAGTTGAGCAGTTCTTC
j_call: TRBJ2-5; d_call: .; clone_size: many; v_call: TRBV4-3; cdr3_aa: CASSPGGRTQYF; cdr3_nt: TGCGCCAGCAGCCCCGGGGGTCGGACCCAGTACTTC
j_call: TRBJ2-5; d_call: .; clone_size: few; v_call: TRBV10-3; cdr3_aa: CAIKSGSQETQYF; cdr3_nt: TGTGCCATAAAATCTGGCAGTCAAGAGACCCAGTACTTC
j_call: TRBJ1-4; d_call: TRBD1; clone_size: many; v_call: TRBV12-3/TRBV12-4; cdr3_aa: CASSKQGRLATNEKLFF; cdr3_nt: TGTGCCAGCAGCAAACAGGGGCGCCTGGCAACTAATGAAAAACTGTTTTTT
j_call: TRBJ2-3; d_call: .; clone_size: few; v_call: TRBV7-7; cdr3_aa: CASSLHPSSDTQYF; cdr3_nt: TGTGCCAGCAGCTTACATCCTAGCTCAGATACGCAGTATTTT
j_call: TRBJ2-3; d_call: .; clone_size: many; v_call: TRBV5-1; cdr3_aa: CASSSISPAADTQYF; cdr3_nt: TGCGCCAGCAGCTCTATCAGTCCCGCCGCAGATACGCAGTATTTT
j_call: TRBJ1-1; d_call: TRBD1; clone_size: .; v_call: TRBV2; cdr3_aa: CASSAPQGAGNTEAFF; cdr3_nt: TGTGCCAGCAGTGCTCCCCAGGGGGCGGGGAACACTGAAGCTTTCTTT
j_call: TRBJ1-5; d_call: .; clone_size: .; v_call: TRBV6-2/TRBV6-3; cdr3_aa: CASSYSKYSNQPQHF; cdr3_nt: TGTGCCAGCAGTTACTCAAAATATAGCAATCAGCCCCAGCATTTT
j_call: TRBJ2-3; d_call: .; clone_size: .; v_call: TRBV6-2/TRBV6-3; cdr3_aa: CASIGVERDTQYF; cdr3_nt: TGTGCCAGCATAGGAGTGGAGAGAGATACGCAGTATTTT
j_call: TRBJ2-1; d_call: .; clone_size: once; v_call: TRBV5-3; cdr3_aa: CASSLGPYEQFF; cdr3_nt: TGTGCCAGCAGCTTGGGCCCATACGAGCAGTTCTTC
j_call: TRBJ2-3; d_call: .; clone_size: .; v_call: TRBV21-1; cdr3_aa: CASSRGQGTTDTQYF; cdr3_nt: TGTGCCAGCAGCAGGGGACAGGGGACGACAGATACGCAGTATTTT
j_call: TRBJ1-2; d_call: TRBD1; clone_size: once; v_call: TRBV27; cdr3_aa: CASSLEDRGLDGYTF; cdr3_nt: TGTGCCAGCAGTTTAGAGGACAGGGGGCTAGATGGCTACACCTTC
j_call: TRBJ1-1; d_call: .; clone_size: .; v_call: TRBV11-2; cdr3_aa: CASSLAPRFPPRPVAEAFF; cdr3_nt: TGTGCCAGCAGCTTAGCCCCAAGATTCCCGCCACGGCCGGTCGCTGAAGCTTTCTTT
j_call: TRBJ2-7; d_call: TRBD1; clone_size: .; v_call: TRBV6-1; cdr3_aa: CASGEGDRGIGRPYEQYF; cdr3_nt: TGTGCCAGCGGTGAAGGGGACAGGGGAATCGGGAGGCCTTACGAGCAGTACTTC
j_call: TRBJ2-2; d_call: TRBD2; clone_size: many; v_call: TRBV7-9; cdr3_aa: CASSLPSGRITGELFF; cdr3_nt: TGTGCCAGCAGCTTACCTAGCGGGAGGATTACCGGGGAGCTGTTTTTT
j_call: TRBJ2-1; d_call: TRBD2; clone_size: .; v_call: TRBV12-3/TRBV12-4; cdr3_aa: CASSDGLAGGFGDEQFF; cdr3_nt: TGTGCCAGCAGCGATGGACTAGCGGGAGGATTTGGGGATGAGCAGTTCTTC
j_call: TRBJ1-4; d_call: .; clone_size: .; v_call: TRBV12-3/TRBV12-4; cdr3_aa: CASSSLQGSRHEKLFF; cdr3_nt: TGTGCCAGCAGCTCGCTACAGGGCAGTCGGCATGAAAAACTGTTTTTT
j_call: TRBJ1-1; d_call: .; clone_size: many; v_call: TRBV6-2/TRBV6-3; cdr3_aa: CASSYVEMNTEAFF; cdr3_nt: TGTGCCAGCAGTTACGTGGAGATGAACACTGAAGCTTTCTTT
j_call: TRBJ2-4; d_call: TRBD2; clone_size: many; v_call: TRBV13; cdr3_aa: CASSESAGGPGIQYF; cdr3_nt: TGTGCCAGCAGCGAGAGCGCGGGAGGGCCGGGCATTCAGTACTTC
j_call: TRBJ2-3; d_call: .; clone_size: many; v_call: TRBV5-1; cdr3_aa: CASSLTSMGGNGDTQYF; cdr3_nt: TGCGCCAGCAGCCTTACTTCGATGGGGGGCAATGGAGATACGCAGTATTTT
j_call: TRBJ1-2; d_call: .; clone_size: few; v_call: TRBV7-9; cdr3_aa: CASSGSSNYGYTF; cdr3_nt: TGTGCCAGCAGCGGATCCAGTAACTATGGCTACACCTTC
j_call: TRBJ2-7; d_call: TRBD2; clone_size: few; v_call: TRBV28; cdr3_aa: CASSLPGKYSGGIYEQYF; cdr3_nt: TGTGCCAGCAGTTTACCAGGAAAATATAGCGGGGGAATTTACGAGCAGTACTTC
j_call: TRBJ2-1; d_call: .; clone_size: .; v_call: TRBV24-1; cdr3_aa: CATSDWTGTTNEQFF; cdr3_nt: TGTGCCACCAGTGATTGGACCGGGACAACTAATGAGCAGTTCTTC
j_call: TRBJ1-5; d_call: .; clone_size: .; v_call: TRBV19; cdr3_aa: CASSAPPGTRYSNHPQHF; cdr3_nt: TGTGCCAGTAGTGCGCCACCCGGGACACGATATAGCAATCACCCCCAGCATTTT
j_call: TRBJ1-2; d_call: .; clone_size: few; v_call: TRBV5-6; cdr3_aa: CASSLFGASVIYGYTF; cdr3_nt: TGTGCCAGCAGCTTGTTCGGGGCCAGTGTAATCTATGGCTACACCTTC
j_call: TRBJ2-5; d_call: .; clone_size: .; v_call: TRBV14; cdr3_aa: CASSPGKGAIRVETQYF; cdr3_nt: TGTGCCAGCAGCCCAGGGAAAGGGGCTATTCGAGTGGAGACCCAGTACTTC
j_call: TRBJ2-2; d_call: .; clone_size: .; v_call: TRBV27; cdr3_aa: CANSLRNGELFF; cdr3_nt: TGTGCCAACAGCCTTAGAAACGGGGAGCTGTTTTTT
j_call: TRBJ2-3; d_call: .; clone_size: .; v_call: TRBV28; cdr3_aa: CASSLRGLTRDTQYF; cdr3_nt: TGTGCCAGCAGTTTAAGGGGCTTAACCCGAGATACGCAGTATTTT
j_call: TRBJ1-2; d_call: .; clone_size: many; v_call: TRBV14; cdr3_aa: CASSQFLHPPDGYTF; cdr3_nt: TGTGCCAGCAGCCAATTTCTTCATCCCCCCGATGGCTACACCTTC
j_call: TRBJ2-3; d_call: .; clone_size: .; v_call: TRBV6-5; cdr3_aa: CASSSGITCTDTQYF; cdr3_nt: TGTGCCAGCAGTTCAGGGATTACTTGCACAGATACGCAGTATTTT
j_call: TRBJ1-3; d_call: .; clone_size: .; v_call: TRBV4-2; cdr3_aa: CASSQGVVTVGSGNTIYF; cdr3_nt: TGTGCCAGCAGCCAGGGAGTGGTCACGGTTGGATCTGGAAACACCATATATTTT
j_call: TRBJ2-7; d_call: .; clone_size: many; v_call: TRBV28; cdr3_aa: CASSLFWQPEQYF; cdr3_nt: TGTGCCAGCAGTTTATTTTGGCAGCCCGAGCAGTACTTC
j_call: TRBJ2-3; d_call: .; clone_size: many; v_call: TRBV7-9; cdr3_aa: CASSYHTDTQYF; cdr3_nt: TGTGCCAGCAGCTACCACACAGATACGCAGTATTTT
j_call: TRBJ2-4; d_call: .; clone_size: few; v_call: TRBV4-3; cdr3_aa: CASSPTGLLAKNIQYF; cdr3_nt: TGCGCCAGCAGCCCCACCGGACTTCTAGCCAAAAACATTCAGTACTTC
j_call: TRBJ2-3; d_call: TRBD2; clone_size: .; v_call: TRBV11-2; cdr3_aa: CASTLSGSTGTDTQYF; cdr3_nt: TGTGCCAGCACCCTTAGCGGGAGCACTGGCACAGATACGCAGTATTTT
j_call: TRBJ2-7; d_call: TRBD1; clone_size: few; v_call: TRBV5-1; cdr3_aa: CASSWDRAYEQYF; cdr3_nt: TGCGCCAGCAGCTGGGACAGGGCCTACGAGCAGTACTTC
j_call: TRBJ2-7; d_call: TRBD1; clone_size: many; v_call: TRBV29-1; cdr3_aa: CSVELGQGYEQYF; cdr3_nt: TGCAGCGTTGAACTTGGACAGGGGTACGAGCAGTACTTC
j_call: TRBJ2-7; d_call: .; clone_size: many; v_call: TRBV20-1; cdr3_aa: CSARPTSNYEQYF; cdr3_nt: TGCAGTGCTAGGCCTACTAGCAACTACGAGCAGTACTTC
j_call: TRBJ1-2; d_call: TRBD1; clone_size: few; v_call: TRBV4-3; cdr3_aa: CASSPSGGAGYGYTF; cdr3_nt: TGCGCCAGCAGCCCGTCAGGGGGTGCGGGCTATGGCTACACCTTC
j_call: TRBJ2-5; d_call: .; clone_size: .; v_call: TRBV7-2; cdr3_aa: CASSLGGARETQYF; cdr3_nt: TGTGCCAGCAGCTTAGGGGGGGCTCGAGAGACCCAGTACTTC
j_call: TRBJ2-1; d_call: .; clone_size: few; v_call: TRBV28; cdr3_aa: CASSGGAIYNEQFF; cdr3_nt: TGTGCCAGCAGTGGGGGGGCCATCTACAATGAGCAGTTCTTC